The 9 T cell receptor beta chains reported below all come from one sample, sequenced in a study of blood T cell repertoires in COVID-19. The data were produced by immunoSEQ multiplex PCR, yet TCRdb's version contains in-frame clones alone and is incomplete. The data show fewer than 250,000 clones, 83% seen once. Sequenced material: peripheral blood. These TCRs come from a woman aged 65 to 85 with active or convalescent COVID-19.

The CDR3 nucleotides read TGCGCCAGCAGCTTGGCTACGAATTATGGCTACACCTTC. This codes for CASSLATNYGYTF. The chain carries TRBV5-1 and TRBJ1-2, with D unresolved. Trimming stripped 0 bases from V and 5 bases from J, with 8 bases between. CDR3 size: 13 residues. CDR1 is SGHRS, CDR2 YFSETQ, per germline.

This chain connects TRBV9 to TRBJ2-1; TRBD1 might be the D (7 bases). The CDR3 has 16 residues. The germline V and J ends were trimmed by 3 bases and 4 bases, with 17 bases remaining between them. CDR1 is SGDLS, CDR2 YYNGEE, per germline. As DNA, the CDR3 is TGTGCCAGCAGCGAACAGGGGCCCGGGGGTTACAATGAGCAGTTCTTC. Protein product: CASSEQGPGGYNEQFF.

Here the CDR3 DNA reads TGTGCCAGCAGTGCCTGGGGGCCTGGGCTCTATGGCTACACCTTC. Its protein is CASSAWGPGLYGYTF. V gene TRBV28 combines with J gene TRBJ1-2, with a possible D match to TRBD1 (6 bases). V was cut by 5 bases and J by 4 bases, with 17 bases left in between. The germline CDR1 and CDR2 sequences are MDHEN and SYDVKM. The CDR3 consists of 15 residues.

The chain has TRBV28 and TRBJ2-2, with 8 bases aligning to TRBD1. This CDR3 contains 16 residues. Looked up from germline, CDR1 is MDHEN and CDR2 is SYDVKM. V was clipped by 1 base and J by 7 bases; unmatched bases: 8. The chain's CDR3 is CASSLFTGGGFGELFF. In nucleotides, the CDR3 is TGTGCCAGCAGTTTATTCACAGGGGGTGGGTTCGGGGAGCTGTTTTTT. The complete variable domain, with remaining parts taken from reference TRBV28 and TRBJ2-2, reads DVKVTQSSRYLVKRTGEKVFLECVQDMDHENMFWYRQDPGLGLRLIYFSYDVKMKEKGDIPEGYSVSREKKERFSLILESASTNQTSMYLCASSLFTGGGFGELFFGEGSRLTVL.

The chain joins TRBV29-1 to TRBJ2-2, with 8 bases aligning to TRBD1. Trimming took 7 bases from V and 1 from J; bases not matched to a gene: 5. CDR3 size: 14 residues. Germline loops: CDR1 SQVTM, CDR2 ANQGSEA. CDR3 bases: TGCAGCGCCGAGGACAGGGTGAACACCGGGGAGCTGTTTTTT. It yields the protein CSAEDRVNTGELFF.

The chain has TRBV7-2 and TRBJ2-5; 10 bases are shared with TRBD2. With V trimmed by 7 bases and J by 2 bases, 7 bases remained unmatched. Germline V gene sequence: CDR1 SGHTA, CDR2 FQGNSA. CDR3 length equals 15 residues. CDR3 sequence reads: CASTTLSGGQETQYF. CDR3 DNA sequence: TGTGCCAGCACCACTCTTAGCGGGGGGCAAGAGACCCAGTACTTC. The complete variable domain, with remaining parts taken from reference TRBV7-2 and TRBJ2-5, reads GAGVSQSPSNKVTEKGKDVELRCDPISGHTALYWYRQSLGQGLEFLIYFQGNSAPDKSGLPSDRFSAERTGGSVSTLTIQRTQQEDSAVYLCASTTLSGGQETQYFGPGTRLLVL.

This clone was recorded a few times. Additional DNA sequences in this sample encode the identical CDR3. CDR3 DNA: TGCGCCAGCAGCTTAGGGACAGGGTACAATGAGCAGTTCTTC. It encodes CASSLGTGYNEQFF. This rearrangement joins TRBV5-1 to TRBJ2-1, with 9 positions matching TRBD1. With V trimmed by 2 bases and J by 4 bases, 1 base remained unmatched. The CDR3 has 14 amino acids. Germline CDR1 is SGHRS and CDR2 is YFSETQ.

The sample holds a few counts of this clone. The chain recombines TRBV7-2 with TRBJ1-2, with TRBD1 matching over 7 bases. CDR1 is SGHTA and CDR2 is FQGNSA in the germline V gene. The CDR3 covers 16 residues. The junction had 11 bases not matched to a gene; V was cut back by 3 bases and J by 4 bases. CDR3 region: CASSLTYLGTAYGYTF. The DNA of the CDR3 is TGTGCCAGCAGCTTGACCTATTTGGGGACAGCCTATGGCTACACCTTC. The full variable domain, rest sourced from reference TRBV7-2 and TRBJ1-2, is GAGVSQSPSNKVTEKGKDVELRCDPISGHTALYWYRQSLGQGLEFLIYFQGNSAPDKSGLPSDRFSAERTGGSVSTLTIQRTQQEDSAVYLCASSLTYLGTAYGYTFGSGTRLTVV.

This clone was observed a few times. J is TRBJ2-4 and V is TRBV15, with a possible D match to TRBD2 (6 bases). Trimming pared 2 bases from V and 0 bases from J, leaving 14 bases between. The CDR3 has 17 residues. Germline V CDR1 and CDR2: LNHNV, YYDKDF (reference sequence). The CDR3: CATSRPGDSRAKNIQYF. The CDR3 DNA reads TGTGCCACCAGCAGACCGGGGGACTCTCGAGCCAAAAACATTCAGTACTTC.